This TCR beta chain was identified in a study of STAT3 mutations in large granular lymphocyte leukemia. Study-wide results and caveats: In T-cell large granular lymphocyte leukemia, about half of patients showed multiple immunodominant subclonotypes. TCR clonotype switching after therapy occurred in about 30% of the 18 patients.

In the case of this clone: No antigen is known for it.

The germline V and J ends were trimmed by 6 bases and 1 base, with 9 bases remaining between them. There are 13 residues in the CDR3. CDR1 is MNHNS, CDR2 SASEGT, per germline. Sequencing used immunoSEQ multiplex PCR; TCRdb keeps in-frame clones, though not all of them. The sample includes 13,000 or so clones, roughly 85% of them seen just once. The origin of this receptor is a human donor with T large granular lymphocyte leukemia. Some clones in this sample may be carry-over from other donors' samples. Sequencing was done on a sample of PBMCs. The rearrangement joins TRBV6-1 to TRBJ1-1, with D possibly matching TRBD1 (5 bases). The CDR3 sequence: CASSRGGNTEAFF. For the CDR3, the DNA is TGTGCCAGCAGCCGGGGGGGGAACACTGAAGCTTTCTTT.